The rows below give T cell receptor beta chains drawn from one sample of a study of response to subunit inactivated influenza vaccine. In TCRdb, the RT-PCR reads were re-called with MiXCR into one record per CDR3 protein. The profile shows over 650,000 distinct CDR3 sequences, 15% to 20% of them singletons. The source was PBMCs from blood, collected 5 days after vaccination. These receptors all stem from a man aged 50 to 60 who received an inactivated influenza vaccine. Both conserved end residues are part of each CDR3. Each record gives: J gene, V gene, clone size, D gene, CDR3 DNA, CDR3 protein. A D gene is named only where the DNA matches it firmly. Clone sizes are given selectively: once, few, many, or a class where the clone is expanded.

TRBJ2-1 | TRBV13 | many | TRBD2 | TGTGCCAGCAGCTTTCGCGGGGGGACGTACAATGAGCAGTTCTTC | CASSFRGGTYNEQFF
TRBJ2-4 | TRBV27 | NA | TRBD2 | TGTGCCAGCAGTATGCCCCCGCCCCCGACTAGCGGGGGGATTGCCAAAAACATTCAGTACTTC | CASSMPPPPTSGGIAKNIQYF
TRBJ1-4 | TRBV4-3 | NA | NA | TGCGCCAGCAGCCATGCAGGGTCGGGAGCTAATGAAAAACTGTTTTTT | CASSHAGSGANEKLFF
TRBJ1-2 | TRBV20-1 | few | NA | TGCAGTGCTAGTCCGGGGTCTGACGGCTACACCTTC | CSASPGSDGYTF
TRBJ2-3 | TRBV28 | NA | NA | TGTGCCAGCTTCGTAGGAGGGCGCCTTAGCACAGATACGCAGTATTTT | CASFVGGRLSTDTQYF
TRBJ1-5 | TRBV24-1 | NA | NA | TGTGCCACCAGCGCAGGGACTCAGCCCCAGCATTTT | CATSAGTQPQHF
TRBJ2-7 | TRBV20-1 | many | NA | TGCAGTGCTAGAGATCTTAGCAGCTACGAGCAGTACTTC | CSARDLSSYEQYF
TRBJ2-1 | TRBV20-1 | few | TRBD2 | TGCAGTGCTCGAGAAAAAAGACTAGCGGGAGGGTACAATGAGCAGTTCTTC | CSAREKRLAGGYNEQFF
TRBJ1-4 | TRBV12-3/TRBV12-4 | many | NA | TGTGCCAGCAGTTCAGGGACTGAAAAACTGTTTTTT | CASSSGTEKLFF
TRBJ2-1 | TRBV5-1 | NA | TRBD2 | TGCGCCAGCAGCTTAGGGACTAGCCGGAACAATGAGCAGTTCTTC | CASSLGTSRNNEQFF
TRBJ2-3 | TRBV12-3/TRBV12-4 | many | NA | TGTGCCAGCAGTCCCGGGCTATCGCAGTATTTT | CASSPGLSQYF
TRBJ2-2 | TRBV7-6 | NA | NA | TGTGCCAGCAGCCAAGGGGGTGCCGGGGAGCTGTTTTTT | CASSQGGAGELFF
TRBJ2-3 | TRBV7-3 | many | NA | TGTGCCAGCAGCTCCCTAGCGACAGATACGCAGTATTTT | CASSSLATDTQYF
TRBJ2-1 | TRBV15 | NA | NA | TGTGCCACCAGCAGAGATCCCGCGTTTTCCTACAATGAGCAGTTCTTC | CATSRDPAFSYNEQFF
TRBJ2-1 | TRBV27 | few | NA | TGTGCCAGTGCCGGCAGCCCAAGCTCCTACAATGAGCAGTTCTTC | CASAGSPSSYNEQFF
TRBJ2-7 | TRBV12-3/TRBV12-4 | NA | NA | TGTGCCAGCAGTCCCAACCAGGGGATAACATACGAGCAGTACTTC | CASSPNQGITYEQYF
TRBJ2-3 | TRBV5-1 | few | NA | TGCGCCAGCGGCGCCGGACAGAGCACAGATACGCAGTATTTT | CASGAGQSTDTQYF
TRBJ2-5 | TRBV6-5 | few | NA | TGTGCCAGCAGTTCGGATCACACACTTTCGGGCAGGTACTTC | CASSSDHTLSGRYF
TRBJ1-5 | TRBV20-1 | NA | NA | TGCAGTGCAAATTACCGACGCGGGGGGAACAGTGGCAATCAGCCCCAGCATTTT | CSANYRRGGNSGNQPQHF
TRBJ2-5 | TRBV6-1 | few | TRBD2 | TGTGCCAGCCGAGAGCGGGGCCGCGTGGGTCAAGAGACCCAGTACTTC | CASRERGRVGQETQYF
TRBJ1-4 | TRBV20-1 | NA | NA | TGCAGTGCACGGCTCGGGGTGGGATCAAGTCTGTTTTTT | CSARLGVGSSLFF
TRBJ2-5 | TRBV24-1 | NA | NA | TGTGCCACCAGTGATTTGGGACCGGGGGAGACCCAGTACTTC | CATSDLGPGETQYF
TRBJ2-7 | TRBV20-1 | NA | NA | TGCAGTGCGCCGCCCGGCCCCGGGTTCTACGAGCAGTACTTC | CSAPPGPGFYEQYF
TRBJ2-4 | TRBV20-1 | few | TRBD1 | TGCAGTGCTACACCCGGGACAGGGGGGAACATTCAGTACTTC | CSATPGTGGNIQYF
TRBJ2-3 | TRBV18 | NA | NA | TGTGCCAGCTCACCAGGTCCTTACGGGGATACGCAGTATTTT | CASSPGPYGDTQYF
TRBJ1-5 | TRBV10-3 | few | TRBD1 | TGTGCCATCAGCCAGGGGGTAGAGGGCAATCAGCCCCAGCATTTT | CAISQGVEGNQPQHF
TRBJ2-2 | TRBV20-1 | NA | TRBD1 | TGCAGTGCTCCGAGGACAGGGACAAACACCGGGGAGCTGTTTTTT | CSAPRTGTNTGELFF
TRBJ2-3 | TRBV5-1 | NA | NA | TGCGCCAGCAGCTTGGCTCCGGGGGGCGCAGATACGCAGTATTTT | CASSLAPGGADTQYF
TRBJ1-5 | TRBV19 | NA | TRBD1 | TGTGCCAGTAGAAGTCCGTGGACAGGGGGCCCCCATCAGCCCCAGCATTTT | CASRSPWTGGPHQPQHF
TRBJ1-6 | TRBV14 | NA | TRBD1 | TGTGCCAGCAGCCGCGACAGGGAGCGCTCACCCCTCCACTTT | CASSRDRERSPLHF
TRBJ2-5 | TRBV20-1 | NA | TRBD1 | TGCAGTGCTAGCCCACCCGGACAGGGCGTGGAGACCCAGTACTTC | CSASPPGQGVETQYF
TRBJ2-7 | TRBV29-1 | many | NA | TGCAGCGTTGCACATTCCTACGAGCAGTACTTC | CSVAHSYEQYF
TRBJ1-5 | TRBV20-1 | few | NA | TGCAGTGCTAGAAGGGGTTTTTATAGCAATCAGCCCCAGCATTTT | CSARRGFYSNQPQHF
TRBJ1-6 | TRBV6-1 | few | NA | TGTGCCAGCTGGGGTCGGGACGCGGATAATTCACCCCTCCACTTT | CASWGRDADNSPLHF
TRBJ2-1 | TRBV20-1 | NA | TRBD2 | TGCAGTGCTAGGAGTGAGCGGGAGTACGTTGAGCAGTTCTTC | CSARSEREYVEQFF
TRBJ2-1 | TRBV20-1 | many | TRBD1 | TGCAGTGCTAGGGGGACAGACTACAATGAGCAGTTCTTC | CSARGTDYNEQFF
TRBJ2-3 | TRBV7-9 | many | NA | TGTGCCAGCAGTTCCCCAGATACGCAGTATTTT | CASSSPDTQYF
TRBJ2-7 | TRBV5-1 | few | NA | TGCGCCAGCAGCGCCTCAAGTTTTGACGAGCAGTACTTC | CASSASSFDEQYF
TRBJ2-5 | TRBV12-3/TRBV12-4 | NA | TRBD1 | TGTGCCAGCAGTTTAGCCTCCGGGACAGGTCGGAGGGAGACCCAGTACTTC | CASSLASGTGRRETQYF
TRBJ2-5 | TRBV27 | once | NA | TGTGCCAGCAGTTTAAAATGGACACAAGAGACCCAGTACTTC | CASSLKWTQETQYF
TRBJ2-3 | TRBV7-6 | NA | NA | TGTGCCAGCAGCTTATTCCCAGGCGGGCTAAGCACAGATACGCAGTATTTT | CASSLFPGGLSTDTQYF
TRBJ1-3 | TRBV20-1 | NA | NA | TGCAGTGCTAGAGATCAAGGGAGCTCTGGAAACACCATATATTTT | CSARDQGSSGNTIYF
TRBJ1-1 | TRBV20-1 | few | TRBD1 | TGCAGTGCTCGCAAGACAGGGGGCTTTTCCGCTTTCTTT | CSARKTGGFSAFF
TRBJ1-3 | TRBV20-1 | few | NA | TGCAGTGCTAGAGGGGCAGATGGAAACACCATATATTTT | CSARGADGNTIYF
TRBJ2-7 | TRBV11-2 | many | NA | TGTGCCAGCAGCTTAGGCCCCGGCGGGAACGAGCAGTACTTC | CASSLGPGGNEQYF
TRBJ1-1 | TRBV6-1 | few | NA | TGTGCCAGCGGATATCAGTTACAGGCAAACATGAACACTGAAGCTTTCTTT | CASGYQLQANMNTEAFF